Given below is one T cell receptor delta chain in context. The antigen is not known. After alphabeta T cell depletion, CD3+ Vdelta1+ Vdelta2- thymocytes were sorted. This CDR3 has 20 residues. V lost 0 bases and J lost 8; bases outside the gene matches: 24. The germline gives CDR1 TSWWSYY, CDR2 QGS. Sequences come from RNA converted to cDNA by reverse transcription. CDR3 amplicons came from multiplex PCR with pooled V-gene forward and constant-region reverse primers. TCRdb re-analyzed the multiplex PCR reads via CATT. The table has some 27,000 delta-chain clones, 6.5% to 8% seen once. The sample is drawn from a study of Vδ1+ human thymocytes. The study's findings and limits: Thymic TRG and TRD repertoires appeared highly polyclonal.

Sequenced sample: Vdelta1+ gamma-delta thymocytes from the thymus. Specified subset: FACS-sorted CD3+ TCRalphabeta- TCRVdelta1+ TCRVdelta2- thymocytes. The TCR comes from a girl less than two years old who had congenital heart surgery. The chain joins TRDV1 to TRDJ1; the match to TRDD3 covers 7 bases. CDR3 in amino acids: CALGELRRLSGVGILDKLIF. The CDR3 DNA reads TGTGCTCTTGGGGAACTACGCCGTCTCAGTGGTGTGGGGATATTAGACAAACTCATCTTT.